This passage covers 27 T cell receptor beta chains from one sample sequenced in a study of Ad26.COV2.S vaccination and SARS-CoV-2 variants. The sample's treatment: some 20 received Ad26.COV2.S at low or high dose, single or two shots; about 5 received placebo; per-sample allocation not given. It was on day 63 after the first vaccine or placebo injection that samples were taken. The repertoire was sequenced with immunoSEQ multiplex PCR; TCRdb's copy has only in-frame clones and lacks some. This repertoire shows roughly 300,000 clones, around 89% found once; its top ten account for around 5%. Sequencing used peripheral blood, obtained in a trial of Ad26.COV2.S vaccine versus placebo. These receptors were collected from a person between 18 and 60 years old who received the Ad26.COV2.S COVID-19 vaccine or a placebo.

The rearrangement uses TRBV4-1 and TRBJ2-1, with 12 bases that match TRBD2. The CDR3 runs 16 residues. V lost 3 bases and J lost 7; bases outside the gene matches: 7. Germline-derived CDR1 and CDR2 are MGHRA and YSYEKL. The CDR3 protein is CASSQFLAGGRNEQFF. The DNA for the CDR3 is TGCGCCAGCAGCCAGTTTCTAGCGGGGGGGAGGAATGAGCAGTTCTTC.

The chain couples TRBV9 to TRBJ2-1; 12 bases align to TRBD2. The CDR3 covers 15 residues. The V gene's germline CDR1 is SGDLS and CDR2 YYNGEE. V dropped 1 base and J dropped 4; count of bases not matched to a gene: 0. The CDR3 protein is CASSVTSGGYNEQFF. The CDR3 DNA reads TGTGCCAGCAGCGTAACTAGCGGGGGGTACAATGAGCAGTTCTTC.

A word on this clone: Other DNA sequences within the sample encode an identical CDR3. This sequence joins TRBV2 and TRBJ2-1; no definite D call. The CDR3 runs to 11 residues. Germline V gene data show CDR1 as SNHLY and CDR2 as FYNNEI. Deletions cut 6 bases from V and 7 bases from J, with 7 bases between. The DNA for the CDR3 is TGTGCCAGCAGCGTGTTGAATGAGCAGTTCTTC. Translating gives CASSVLNEQFF.

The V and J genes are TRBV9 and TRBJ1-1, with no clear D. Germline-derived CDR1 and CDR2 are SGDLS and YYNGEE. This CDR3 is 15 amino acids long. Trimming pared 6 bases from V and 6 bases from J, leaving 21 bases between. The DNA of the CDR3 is TGTGCCAGCACTCAATCGGGCTTAGAAAACGCTGAAGCTTTCTTT. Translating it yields CASTQSGLENAEAFF.

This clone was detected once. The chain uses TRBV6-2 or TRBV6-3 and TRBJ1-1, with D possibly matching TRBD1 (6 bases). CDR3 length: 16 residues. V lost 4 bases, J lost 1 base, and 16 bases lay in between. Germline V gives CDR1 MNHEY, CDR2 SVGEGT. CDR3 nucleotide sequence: TGTGCCAGCAGTTCCATCCCCGGGACAACGAACACTGAAGCTTTCTTT. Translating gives CASSSIPGTTNTEAFF.

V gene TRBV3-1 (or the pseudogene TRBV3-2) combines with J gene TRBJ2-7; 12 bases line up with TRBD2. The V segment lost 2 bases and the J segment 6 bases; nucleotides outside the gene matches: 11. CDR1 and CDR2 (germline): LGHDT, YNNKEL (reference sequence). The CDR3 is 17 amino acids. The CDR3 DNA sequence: TGTGCCAGCAGCCAAACCGATGGACTAGCGGGATTTGGCGAGCAGTACTTC. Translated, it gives CASSQTDGLAGFGEQYF.

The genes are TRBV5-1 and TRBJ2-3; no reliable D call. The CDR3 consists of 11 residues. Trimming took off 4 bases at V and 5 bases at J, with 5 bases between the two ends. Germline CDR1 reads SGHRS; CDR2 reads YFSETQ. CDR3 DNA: TGCGCCAGCAGCGAAGAAGATACGCAGTATTTT. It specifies CASSEEDTQYF.

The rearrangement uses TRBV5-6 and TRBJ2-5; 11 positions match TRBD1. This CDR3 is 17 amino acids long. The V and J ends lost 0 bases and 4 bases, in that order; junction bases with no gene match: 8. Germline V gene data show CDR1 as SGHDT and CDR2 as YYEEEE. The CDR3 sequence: CASSLDFGQGAGETQYF. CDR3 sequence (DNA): TGTGCCAGCAGCTTGGATTTTGGACAGGGGGCTGGAGAGACCCAGTACTTC.

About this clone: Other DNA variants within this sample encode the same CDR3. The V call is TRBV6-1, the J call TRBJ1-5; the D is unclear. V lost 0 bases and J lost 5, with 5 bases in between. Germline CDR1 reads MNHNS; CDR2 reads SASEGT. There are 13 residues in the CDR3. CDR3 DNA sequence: TGTGCCAGCAGTGAAGCGGGGTATCAGCCCCAGCATTTT. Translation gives CASSEAGYQPQHF.

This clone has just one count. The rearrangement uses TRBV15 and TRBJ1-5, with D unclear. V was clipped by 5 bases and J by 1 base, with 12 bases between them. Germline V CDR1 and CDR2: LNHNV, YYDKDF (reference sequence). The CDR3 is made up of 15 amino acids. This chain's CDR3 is CATSREPRSNQPQHF. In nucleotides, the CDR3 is TGTGCCACCAGCCGCGAACCCCGGAGCAATCAGCCCCAGCATTTT.

The CDR3 spells CASSSGTFGEVAYEQYF. The CDR3 nucleotides are TGTGCCAGCAGCTCAGGGACGTTCGGGGAGGTCGCCTACGAGCAGTACTTC. This sequence joins TRBV7-2 and TRBJ2-7; D is possibly TRBD2 (6 bases). The CDR3 spans 17 residues. With 4 bases removed from V and 2 bases from J, the gap between germline ends came to 21 bases. From germline, CDR1 is SGHTA and CDR2 FQGNSA.

CDR3 bases: TGTGCCAGTAGTCAAAACAGGGACTATAATTCACCCCTCCACTTT. This translates into CASSQNRDYNSPLHF. The chain recombines TRBV19 with TRBJ1-6; the D gene is possibly TRBD1 (6 bases). The CDR3 length is 15 residues. V was trimmed by 5 bases and J by 3 bases, leaving 11 bases between them. Germline V gives CDR1 LNHDA, CDR2 SQIVND (reference sequence).

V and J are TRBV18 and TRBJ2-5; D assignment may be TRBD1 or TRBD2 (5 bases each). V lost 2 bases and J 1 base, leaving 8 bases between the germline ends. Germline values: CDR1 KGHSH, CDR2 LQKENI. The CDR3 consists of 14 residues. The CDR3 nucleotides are TGTGCCAGCTCACCAGGGGACGGCCAAGAGACCCAGTACTTC. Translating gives CASSPGDGQETQYF. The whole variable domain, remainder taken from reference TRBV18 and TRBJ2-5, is NAGVMQNPRHLVRRRGQEARLRCSPMKGHSHVYWYRQLPEEGLKFMVYLQKENIIDESGMPKERFSAEFPKEGPSILRIQQVVRGDSAAYFCASSPGDGQETQYFGPGTRLLVL.

CDR3 region: CAIKQPPYNEQFF. As DNA, the CDR3 is TGTGCCATCAAGCAGCCCCCCTACAATGAGCAGTTCTTC. V is TRBV10-3 and J is TRBJ2-1; no clear D gene. CDR1 and CDR2 from the germline V gene are ENHRY and SYGVKD. V lost 7 bases, J lost 2 bases, and 9 bases lay in between. The CDR3 covers 13 residues.

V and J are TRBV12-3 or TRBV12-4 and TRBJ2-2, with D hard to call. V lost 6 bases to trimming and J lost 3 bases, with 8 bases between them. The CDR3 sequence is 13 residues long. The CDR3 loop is CASSREYTGELFF. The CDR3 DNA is TGTGCCAGCAGCCGTGAATACACCGGGGAGCTGTTTTTT.

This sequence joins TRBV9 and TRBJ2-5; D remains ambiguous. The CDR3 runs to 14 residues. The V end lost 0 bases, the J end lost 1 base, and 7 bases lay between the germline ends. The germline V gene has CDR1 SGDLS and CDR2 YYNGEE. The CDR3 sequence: CASSVDTVQETQYF. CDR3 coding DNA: TGTGCCAGCAGCGTAGACACCGTCCAAGAGACCCAGTACTTC. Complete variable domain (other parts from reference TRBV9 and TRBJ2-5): DSGVTQTPKHLITATGQRVTLRCSPRSGDLSVYWYQQSLDQGLQFLIQYYNGEERAKGNILERFSAQQFPDLHSELNLSSLELGDSALYFCASSVDTVQETQYFGPGTRLLVL.

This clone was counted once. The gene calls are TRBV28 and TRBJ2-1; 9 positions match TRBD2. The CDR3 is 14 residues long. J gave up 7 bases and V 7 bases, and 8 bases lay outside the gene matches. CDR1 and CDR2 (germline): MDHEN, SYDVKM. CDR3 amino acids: CASKIAGEENEQFF. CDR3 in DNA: TGTGCCAGCAAGATAGCGGGAGAAGAAAATGAGCAGTTCTTC.

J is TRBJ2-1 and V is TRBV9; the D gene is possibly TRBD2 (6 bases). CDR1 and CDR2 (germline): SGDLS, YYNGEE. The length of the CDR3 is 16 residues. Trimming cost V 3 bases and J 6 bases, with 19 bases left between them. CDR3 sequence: CASSAGTLSGANEQFF. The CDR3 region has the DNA TGTGCCAGCAGCGCGGGGACTTTGTCAGGCGCCAATGAGCAGTTCTTC. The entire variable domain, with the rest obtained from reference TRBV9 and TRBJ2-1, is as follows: DSGVTQTPKHLITATGQRVTLRCSPRSGDLSVYWYQQSLDQGLQFLIQYYNGEERAKGNILERFSAQQFPDLHSELNLSSLELGDSALYFCASSAGTLSGANEQFFGPGTRLTVL.

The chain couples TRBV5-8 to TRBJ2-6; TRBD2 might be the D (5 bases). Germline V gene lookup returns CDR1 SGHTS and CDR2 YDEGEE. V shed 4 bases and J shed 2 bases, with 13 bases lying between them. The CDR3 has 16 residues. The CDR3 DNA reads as TGTGCCAGCAGCCCATCGGAGGAAACTGGGGCCAACGTCCTGACTTTC. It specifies CASSPSEETGANVLTF.

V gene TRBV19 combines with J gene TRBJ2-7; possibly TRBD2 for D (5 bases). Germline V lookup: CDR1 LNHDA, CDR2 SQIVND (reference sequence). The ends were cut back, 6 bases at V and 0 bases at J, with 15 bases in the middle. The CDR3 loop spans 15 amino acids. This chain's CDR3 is CASRWAGRDSYEQYF. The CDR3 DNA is TGTGCCAGTAGATGGGCGGGTAGAGACTCCTACGAGCAGTACTTC.

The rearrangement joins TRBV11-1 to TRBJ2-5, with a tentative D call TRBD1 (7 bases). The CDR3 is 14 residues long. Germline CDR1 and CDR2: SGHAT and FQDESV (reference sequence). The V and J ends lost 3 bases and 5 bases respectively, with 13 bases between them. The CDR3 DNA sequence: TGTGCCAGCAGCTTTGCCCAGGGGGGTGAGACCCAGTACTTC. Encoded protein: CASSFAQGGETQYF. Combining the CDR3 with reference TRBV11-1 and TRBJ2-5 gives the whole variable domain EAEVAQSPRYKITEKSQAVAFWCDPISGHATLYWYRQILGQGPELLVQFQDESVVDDSQLPKDRFSAERLKGVDSTLKIQPAELGDSAMYLCASSFAQGGETQYFGPGTRLLVL.

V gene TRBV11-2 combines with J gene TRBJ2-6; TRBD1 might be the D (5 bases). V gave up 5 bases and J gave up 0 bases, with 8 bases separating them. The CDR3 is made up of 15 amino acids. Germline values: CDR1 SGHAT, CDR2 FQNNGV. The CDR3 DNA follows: TGTGCCAGCAGCGGAGACAGCTCTGGGGCCAACGTCCTGACTTTC. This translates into CASSGDSSGANVLTF.

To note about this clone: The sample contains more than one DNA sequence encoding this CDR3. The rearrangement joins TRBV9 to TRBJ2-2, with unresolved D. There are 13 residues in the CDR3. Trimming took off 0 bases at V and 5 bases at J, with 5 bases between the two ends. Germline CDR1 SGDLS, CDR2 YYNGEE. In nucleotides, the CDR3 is TGTGCCAGCAGCGTAGACGATACCGGGGAGCTGTTTTTT. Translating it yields CASSVDDTGELFF. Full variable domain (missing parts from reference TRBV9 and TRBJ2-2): DSGVTQTPKHLITATGQRVTLRCSPRSGDLSVYWYQQSLDQGLQFLIQYYNGEERAKGNILERFSAQQFPDLHSELNLSSLELGDSALYFCASSVDDTGELFFGEGSRLTVL.

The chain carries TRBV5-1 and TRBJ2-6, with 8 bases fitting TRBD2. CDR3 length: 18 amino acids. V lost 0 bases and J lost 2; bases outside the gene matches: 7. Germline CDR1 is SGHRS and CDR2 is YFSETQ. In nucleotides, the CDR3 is TGCGCCAGCAGCTTGGCGGTCGGGAGGGCCGCTGGGGCCAACGTCCTGACTTTC. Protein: CASSLAVGRAAGANVLTF.

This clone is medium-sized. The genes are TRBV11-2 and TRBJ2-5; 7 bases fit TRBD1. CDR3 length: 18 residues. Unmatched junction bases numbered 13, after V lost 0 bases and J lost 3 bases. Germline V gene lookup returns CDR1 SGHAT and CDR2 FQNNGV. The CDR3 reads CASSLDLGAGGLKETQYF. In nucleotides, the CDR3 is TGTGCCAGCAGCTTAGATCTAGGGGCAGGGGGATTAAAAGAGACCCAGTACTTC.

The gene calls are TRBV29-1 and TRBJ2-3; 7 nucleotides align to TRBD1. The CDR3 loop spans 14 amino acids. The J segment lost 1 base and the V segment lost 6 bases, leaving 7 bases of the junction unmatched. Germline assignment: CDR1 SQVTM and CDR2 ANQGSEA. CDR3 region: CSVGHRGGTDTQYF. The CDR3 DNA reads TGCAGCGTAGGCCACAGGGGTGGCACAGATACGCAGTATTTT.

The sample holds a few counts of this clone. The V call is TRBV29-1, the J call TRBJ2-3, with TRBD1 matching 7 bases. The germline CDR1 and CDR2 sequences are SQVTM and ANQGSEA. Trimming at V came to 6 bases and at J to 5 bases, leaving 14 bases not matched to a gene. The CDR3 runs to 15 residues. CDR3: CSVSQGQRIVDTQYF. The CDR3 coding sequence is TGCAGCGTCTCACAGGGGCAGCGGATAGTAGATACGCAGTATTTT.